Listed below are T cell receptor beta chains from one sample, sequenced in a study of tumor-infiltrating lymphocytes in primary liver carcinoma. MiXCR was run by TCRdb on the multiplex PCR reads, yielding one entry per CDR3 protein. This table holds tens of thousands of distinct CDR3 sequences, roughly 72% found once. The sequenced sample consisted of liver tumor tissue from sampling region 1. Receptors originate from a man in his forties with primary liver carcinoma and hepatitis B virus infection. Each CDR3 is given with its conserved first and last residue. The D gene is left open where the match is weak. Clone sizes are given selectively: once, few, many, or a class where the clone is expanded.

TRBD2,TRBV10-1,NA,TRBJ2-1,TGCGCCAGCAGTGGGAAGCGGGGTTCATGCAATGAGCAGTTCTTC,CASSGKRGSCNEQFF
TRBD2,TRBV10-3,many,TRBJ2-3,TGTGCCATCAGCCCGGGACTAGCGGGAGGGAGCGCAGATACGCAGTATTTT,CAISPGLAGGSADTQYF
TRBD2,TRBV11-2,once,TRBJ2-7,TGTCCCAGCAGCTTATCCGTTGGATTAACGGGAGGGGGGTACGAGCAGTACTTC,CPSSLSVGLTGGGYEQYF
TRBD2,TRBV4-2,NA,TRBJ2-1,TGTGCCAGCAGCCAAGGACTAGCGGATTACAAAGAGCAATTCTTC,CASSQGLADYKEQFF
NA,TRBV11-2,NA,TRBJ1-1,TGTGCTAGCAACACAGCCGGTTCCGTAACTGAAGCCTTCTTT,CASNTAGSVTEAFF
TRBD2,TRBV4-1,NA,TRBJ2-7,TGCGCCTGCGGCCCTCGGGGAGGGTGCTCCTACGAGCAGTACTTC,CACGPRGGCSYEQYF
NA,TRBV6-6,NA,TRBJ1-1,TGTGCCAGCAGTTACTCAATTGCGACCACTGAAGCTTCCTTT,CASSYSIATTEASF
NA,TRBV7-8,NA,TRBJ2-7,TGTGTCAGCAGCTTAGGGGCGGACGACAACGAGCAGTACTTC,CVSSLGADDNEQYF
NA,TRBV2,many,TRBJ1-2,TGTGCCAGCAACCCCGCGGCAGGGGAATATGGCTACACCTTC,CASNPAAGEYGYTF
NA,TRBV12-3/TRBV12-4,NA,TRBJ1-4,TGTGCCAGCACCCTAGGAGGGGAAAAACTGTTGTTT,CASTLGGEKLLF
NA,TRBV18,many,TRBJ2-5,TGTGCCAGCTCACCTCTGGACAACCAAGAGACCCAGTACTTC,CASSPLDNQETQYF
NA,TRBV20-1,NA,TRBJ2-5,TGCAGTGCTAGAGGCGGGGGCTACCAAGAGACCCAGTACTTC,CSARGGGYQETQYF
TRBD1,TRBV6-1,NA,TRBJ1-1,TGTGCCACTTCGGGACAGACACTCAAAGCTTTCTTT,CATSGQTLKAFF
NA,TRBV10-3,many,TRBJ2-5,TGTGCCATCAGGAGGGTGGGGGAGACCCAGTACTTC,CAIRRVGETQYF
NA,TRBV28,NA,TRBJ1-3,TGTGCCAGCAGTCACCGAACGGGGGGGAACATCATATATTTT,CASSHRTGGNIIYF
TRBD1,TRBV29-1,many,TRBJ2-5,TGCAGCGTTGGCTGGACAGGGGGCATCGCGGAGACCCAGTACTTC,CSVGWTGGIAETQYF
TRBD1,TRBV11-2,NA,TRBJ1-3,TGTGCCGGCAGCTCCTCCCTCCGGGGACAGGTTGTCGGCTCTGGAAACATCATATATTTT,CAGSSSLRGQVVGSGNIIYF
TRBD1,TRBV6-1,NA,TRBJ2-5,TGTGCCAACAGTGAAACAGTCGGACAGGGTCATCAAGAGACCCAGTACTTC,CANSETVGQGHQETQYF
NA,TRBV19,NA,TRBJ2-1,TGTGCCAGTAGTGTAGGACGGGCCTATAATGAGCAGTTCTTC,CASSVGRAYNEQFF
NA,TRBV4-1,NA,TRBJ2-7,TGCGCTAGCAGGCGGGATTTAGCATCCACATCCGAGCAGTACTTC,CASRRDLASTSEQYF
NA,TRBV11-2,NA,TRBJ2-3,TGTGCCAGCAGCTCTCGAACTAGCAGGAGCACAGATACGTGGTATTTT,CASSSRTSRSTDTWYF
TRBD1,TRBV29-1,NA,TRBJ1-1,TGCAGCGTTGAAACGGGGGACAGGAGCCACCATGAAGCTTTCTTT,CSVETGDRSHHEAFF
TRBD2,TRBV12-3/TRBV12-4,few,TRBJ2-3,TGTGCCAACAGTTGGCTAGCGGGAGATTCGGTCACAGATACGCAGTATTTT,CANSWLAGDSVTDTQYF
NA,TRBV5-4,NA,TRBJ1-6,TGTGCTAGCAGCCGTCCAAATTCACCCCTCAACTTT,CASSRPNSPLNF
NA,TRBV5-5,NA,TRBJ1-5,TGTGCCAGCAGCTCGCTCCTAGCGGCCAGCACAGATATGCAGCATTTT,CASSSLLAASTDMQHF
NA,TRBV5-1,NA,TRBJ1-1,TGCGCCAGCAGCTTGAATCAGGGGAGGGCTGAAGCTTTCTTT,CASSLNQGRAEAFF
NA,TRBV29-1,NA,TRBJ1-4,TGCAGCGTTGAAGAGGGGGCGGATGAAAAAATGTTTTTT,CSVEEGADEKMFF
TRBD2,TRBV4-1,NA,TRBJ2-3,TGCGCCAGCAGTCGGGCTAGCGGTAGCTCAAACACAGATGCGCAGTATTTT,CASSRASGSSNTDAQYF
NA,TRBV6-5,NA,TRBJ2-5,TGTGCCAGCTGTTACTTGACAGGGACCCAGTACTTC,CASCYLTGTQYF